This T cell receptor (beta chain) was recovered during a study of T-cell reconstitution after alpha-beta-depleted transplantation in children. Unique molecular identifiers were built into the TCRbeta library. TCRdb reprocessed the PCR reads with MiXCR, giving one entry per CDR3 protein. This sample has around 400,000 distinct CDR3 sequences, with roughly 20% found just once. This clonotype was seen many times. The CDR3 has 12 amino acids. V was trimmed by 2 bases and J by 7 bases, leaving 8 bases between them. Germline assignment: CDR1 SQVTM and CDR2 ANQGSEA. The clonotype originates from a human donor who donated a stem cell graft to a child with acute myeloid leukemia. The specimen was PBMCs from the stem cell graft donor, collected from the stem cell graft. The chain uses TRBV29-1 and TRBJ2-2; D remains ambiguous. CDR3 sequence (DNA): TGCAGCGTTGAACACGGGTTCGGGGAGCTGTTTTTT. The encoded protein is CSVEHGFGELFF.